The 5 T cell receptor beta chains below all came from one sample that was sequenced in a study of T cells after yellow fever vaccination. TCRdb redid the calling of the 5' RACE reads with MiXCR, one entry per CDR3 protein. The data contain 250,000 to 350,000 distinct CDR3 sequences, roughly 8.7% of them singletons. The starting material was CD4+ T cells sorted from PBMCs, obtained 5 days after the yellow fever booster vaccination. These TCRs come from a man aged 18 to 30 who received the YFV17D yellow fever vaccine.

The chain uses TRBV7-2 and TRBJ2-1; 12 bases are shared with TRBD2. Germline V CDR1 and CDR2: SGHTA, FQGNSA. The CDR3 spans 15 residues. Trimming removed 6 bases from V and 4 bases from J; junction bases left unmatched: 4. CDR3 residues: CASRQGLAGYNEQFF. DNA of the CDR3: TGTGCCAGCAGACAAGGACTAGCGGGATACAATGAGCAGTTCTTC. Variable domain in full (rest from reference TRBV7-2 and TRBJ2-1): GAGVSQSPSNKVTEKGKDVELRCDPISGHTALYWYRQSLGQGLEFLIYFQGNSAPDKSGLPSDRFSAERTGGSVSTLTIQRTQQEDSAVYLCASRQGLAGYNEQFFGPGTRLTVL.

This clonotype was recorded a few times. The V and J genes are TRBV18 and TRBJ2-1, with 8 bases matching TRBD2. CDR1 KGHSH and CDR2 LQKENI come from the germline V gene. The CDR3 has 13 residues. After removal of 4 bases from V and 6 bases from J, the junction contained 2 bases not matched to a gene. In nucleotides, the CDR3 is TGTGCCAGCTCACGAGCGGGGGTCAATGAGCAGTTCTTC. Translation: CASSRAGVNEQFF.

This sequence joins TRBV3-1 and TRBJ1-2; D gene uncertain. CDR1 and CDR2 from the germline V gene are LGHDT and YNNKEL (reference sequence). This CDR3 has 15 amino acids. Trimming left V 1 base short and J 4 bases short, with 13 bases between. The CDR3 region is CASSQGHQEFYGYTF. The CDR3 DNA reads TGTGCCAGCAGCCAAGGACACCAGGAGTTCTATGGCTACACCTTC.

At least ten counts were recorded for this clonotype. This chain connects TRBV7-2 to TRBJ2-3, with 9 nucleotides matching TRBD2. The ends lost 5 bases at V and 5 bases at J; junction bases unmatched: 11. CDR1 SGHTA and CDR2 FQGNSA come from the germline V gene. The CDR3 consists of 16 residues. CDR3 protein: CASSPTAGGPVDTQYF. The CDR3, as DNA: TGTGCCAGCAGCCCCACGGCGGGGGGGCCGGTAGATACGCAGTATTTT.

The chain recombines TRBV12-3 or TRBV12-4 with TRBJ2-3; TRBD2 might be the D (7 bases). With 7 bases removed from V and 5 bases from J, the gap between germline ends came to 13 bases. The CDR3 runs to 13 residues. CDR3 nucleotides: TGTGCCAGCAAATCGGGGGGCCGAGATACGCAGTATTTT. Translating gives CASKSGGRDTQYF.